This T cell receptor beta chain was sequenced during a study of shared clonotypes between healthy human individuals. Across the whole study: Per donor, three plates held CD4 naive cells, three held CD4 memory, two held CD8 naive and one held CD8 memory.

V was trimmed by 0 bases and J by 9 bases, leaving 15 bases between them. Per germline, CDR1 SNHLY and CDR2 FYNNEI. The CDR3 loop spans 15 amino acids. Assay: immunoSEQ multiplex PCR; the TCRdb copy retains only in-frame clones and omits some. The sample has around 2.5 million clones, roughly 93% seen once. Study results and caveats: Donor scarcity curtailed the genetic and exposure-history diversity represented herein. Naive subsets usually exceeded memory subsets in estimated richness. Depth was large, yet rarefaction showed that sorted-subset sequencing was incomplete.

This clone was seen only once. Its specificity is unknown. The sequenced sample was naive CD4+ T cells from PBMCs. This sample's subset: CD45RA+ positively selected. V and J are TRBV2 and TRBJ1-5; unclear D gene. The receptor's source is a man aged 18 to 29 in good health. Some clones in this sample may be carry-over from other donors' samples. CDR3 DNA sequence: TGTGCCAGCAGTGAAGCGCGCTTGGGCTCTGGGCCCCAGCATTTT. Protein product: CASSEARLGSGPQHF.